This T cell receptor (beta chain) was recovered during a study of cytomegalovirus exposure and HLA in healthy donors. The germline CDR1 and CDR2 sequences are SGHTA and FQGNSA. The CDR3 has 16 residues. V dropped 0 bases and J dropped 7; count of bases not matched to a gene: 12. A multiplex PCR was run with 60 Vbeta primers and 13 Jbeta primers. TCRdb's table, derived via immunoSEQ multiplex PCR, lists solely in-frame clones and lacks some. The repertoire holds 100,000 or so clones, with roughly 82% as singletons. V gene TRBV7-2 combines with J gene TRBJ2-7, with 7 bases fitting TRBD2. The sequence was collected from a man aged 25 to 40 in good health and CMV-seropositive. Sample: PBMCs. The chain's CDR3 is CASSLAGRGREREQYF. The DNA for the CDR3 is TGTGCCAGCAGCTTAGCCGGTCGCGGGAGAGAGAGAGAGCAGTACTTC. Combining the CDR3 with reference TRBV7-2 and TRBJ2-7 gives the whole variable domain GAGVSQSPSNKVTEKGKDVELRCDPISGHTALYWYRQSLGQGLEFLIYFQGNSAPDKSGLPSDRFSAERTGGSVSTLTIQRTQQEDSAVYLCASSLAGRGREREQYFGPGTRLTVT.